A selection of T cell receptor beta chains follows, all from one sample in a study of T-cell reconstitution after alpha-beta-depleted transplantation in children. TCRdb ran MiXCR on the PCR reads and lists one entry per CDR3 protein. This table has some 300,000 distinct CDR3 sequences, just over 7.5% appearing once. Sequenced material: peripheral blood, taken 360 days after TCRalphabeta/CD19-depleted stem cell transplant. Receptors originate from a female patient aged 2-10 years who had a stem cell transplant for Fanconi anemia, so the T cells may come from the graft donor. Both conserved end residues are part of each CDR3. The D gene is left open where the match is weak. Clone sizes are given selectively: once, few, many, or a class where the clone is expanded.

>TRBD1|many|TRBJ2-3|TRBV28
TGTGCCAGCAGTCCCTTAGGACAGGGGGCAAGCACAGATACGCAGTATTTT
CASSPLGQGASTDTQYF
>TRBD1|many|TRBJ2-7|TRBV7-2
TGTGCCAGCAGCCCGTGGACAGGGACCTACGAGCAGTACTTC
CASSPWTGTYEQYF
>-|many|TRBJ2-1|TRBV10-1
TGCGCCAGCAGTGAGTCTAAAGGGCGGGTGGCGAACAATGAGCAGTTCTTC
CASSESKGRVANNEQFF
>-|many|TRBJ2-3|TRBV11-2
TGTGCCAGCAGCAAAATGCAGTTTTCCATGGATACGCAGTATTTT
CASSKMQFSMDTQYF
>-|many|TRBJ2-7|TRBV15
TGTGCCACCAGCAGAGACAGGGGTCCCTACGAGCAGTACTTC
CATSRDRGPYEQYF
>-|-|TRBJ2-2|TRBV18
TGTGCCAGCTCGCTCACCGAGGTTGGGCTGTTTTTT
CASSLTEVGLFF
>-|-|TRBJ2-5|TRBV7-7
TGTGCCAGCAGCTTAGTCCCCTTCGGAGAGACCCAGTACTTC
CASSLVPFGETQYF
>-|many|TRBJ2-1|TRBV2
TGTGCCAGCCTCCGGCGTTTGTACAATGAGCAGTTCTTC
CASLRRLYNEQFF
>-|many|TRBJ2-1|TRBV20-1
TGCAGTGCTATCTGGAGCTCCTACAATGAGCAGTTCTTC
CSAIWSSYNEQFF
>-|few|TRBJ1-3|TRBV5-6
TGTGCCAGCAGCTTGGCCGGGTTGGTGGCAAACACCATATATTTT
CASSLAGLVANTIYF
>-|-|TRBJ2-1|TRBV11-2
TGTGCCAGCAGCTTAAGGGAGACAGACAATGAGCAGTTCTTC
CASSLRETDNEQFF
>-|few|TRBJ2-2|TRBV28
TGTGCCAGCAGCTGGAGCACCGGGGAGCTGTTTTTT
CASSWSTGELFF